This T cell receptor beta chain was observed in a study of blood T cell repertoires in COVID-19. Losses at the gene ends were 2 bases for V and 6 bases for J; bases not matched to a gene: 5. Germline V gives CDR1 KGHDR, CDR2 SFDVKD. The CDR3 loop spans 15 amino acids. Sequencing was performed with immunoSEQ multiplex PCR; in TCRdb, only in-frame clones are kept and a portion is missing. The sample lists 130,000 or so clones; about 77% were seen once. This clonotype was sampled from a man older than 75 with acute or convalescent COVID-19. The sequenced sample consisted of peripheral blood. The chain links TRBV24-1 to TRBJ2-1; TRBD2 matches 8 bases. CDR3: CATSDSGGGSNEQFF. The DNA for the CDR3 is TGTGCCACCAGTGATTCCGGGGGGGGAAGCAATGAGCAGTTCTTC.